This T cell receptor beta chain is from a study of T cell responses to AZD1222 COVID-19 vaccine. Whole-study context: Both about-4-week and about-12-week second-dose recipients were combined.

Study observations and caveats: Samples come after the peak T cell response, not at day 14. Spike-specific TCR repertoires showed rising breadth and depth after two AZD1222 doses.

The J segment lost 3 bases and the V segment lost 5 bases, leaving 7 bases of the junction unmatched. CDR1 SGHDT and CDR2 YYEEEE come from the germline V gene. CDR3 length: 15 amino acids. In the case of this clone: What it recognizes is unknown.

Sequenced by immunoSEQ multiplex PCR; TCRdb stores in-frame clones only, minus some. The table records tens of thousands of clones, roughly 92% of them present only once. The clonotype was recovered from an adult in good health. The chain links TRBV5-6 to TRBJ2-3, with 9 bases lining up with TRBD1. The starting material was peripheral blood, obtained on day 0 of AZD1222 vaccination. CDR3 coding DNA: TGTGCCAGCAGGGAACAGGGGGCACGGACAGATACGCAGTATTTT. Translated, it gives CASREQGARTDTQYF. Variable domain in full (rest from reference TRBV5-6 and TRBJ2-3): DAGVTQSPTHLIKTRGQQVTLRCSPKSGHDTVSWYQQALGQGPQFIFQYYEEEERQRGNFPDRFSGHQFPNYSSELNVNALLLGDSALYLCASREQGARTDTQYFGPGTRLTVL.